Listed below are T cell receptor beta chains from one sample, sequenced in a study of T cells after yellow fever vaccination. TCRdb reprocessed the 5' RACE reads via MiXCR and lists one record per CDR3 protein. The sample consists of approximately 260,000 distinct CDR3 sequences, roughly 5.2% of them appearing once. Source: CD4+ T cells sorted from PBMCs, taken on the day of the yellow fever booster vaccination. These receptors came from a man between 18 and 35 years old who received the YFV17D yellow fever vaccine. Both conserved end residues are part of each CDR3. The D gene is left open where the match is weak. Clone size is stated in some rows and not others, as once, few, many or a class when expanded.

. 12 many TRBJ2-2 TRBV5-6 TGTGCCAGCAGCTTGCCTGCGGGGGAGCTGTTTTTT CASSLPAGELFF
. 15 few TRBJ2-2 TRBV18 TGTGCCAGCTCACCTCCCGGGGGTCTGCCCGGGGAGCTGTTTTTT CASSPPGGLPGELFF
TRBD2 16 few TRBJ2-1 TRBV20-1 TGCAGTGCTAGAAATAAGCGGGACCTCTCCTACAATGAGCAGTTCTTC CSARNKRDLSYNEQFF
. 14 many TRBJ2-2 TRBV7-9 TGTGCCGCAGATTCTGAAGCCGGCTCCGGGGAGCTGTTTTTT CAADSEAGSGELFF
. 15 . TRBJ2-6 TRBV6-2/TRBV6-3 TGTGCCAGCAGCTCAACTACGACTCCGGCCAACGTCCTGACTTTC CASSSTTTPANVLTF
TRBD1 16 . TRBJ2-2 TRBV9 TGTGCCAGCAGCGTGAGGACAGGGGGCATGACCGGGGAGCTGTTTTTT CASSVRTGGMTGELFF
TRBD2 16 few TRBJ2-2 TRBV4-3 TGCGCCAGCAGCCAAGCCGGGACTAGCGCCACCGGGGAGCTGTTTTTT CASSQAGTSATGELFF
. 13 . TRBJ2-3 TRBV6-5 TGTGCCAGCAGTTCTCCCCTAGGAGATACGCAGTATTTT CASSSPLGDTQYF
TRBD1 16 few TRBJ1-3 TRBV7-2 TGTGCCAGCAGCTTAGACGGGACAGTCTCTGGAAACACCATATATTTT CASSLDGTVSGNTIYF
. 14 . TRBJ2-1 TRBV18 TGTGCCAGCTCACCACCCCGACCCTACAATGAGCAGTTCTTC CASSPPRPYNEQFF
TRBD2 15 . TRBJ2-3 TRBV29-1 TGCAGCGTTGACATTCTAGCGGGGAGCACAGATACGCAGTATTTT CSVDILAGSTDTQYF
. 13 few TRBJ2-5 TRBV29-1 TGCAGCGTTGCTGCCAGGGCACAAGAGACCCAGTACTTC CSVAARAQETQYF
. 11 many TRBJ2-1 TRBV5-1 TGCGCCAGCAGCTTCGAGAATGAGCAGTTCTTC CASSFENEQFF
TRBD1 13 many TRBJ1-5 TRBV2 TGTGCCAGCAGGGGACAGGATAATCAGCCCCAGCATTTT CASRGQDNQPQHF
TRBD2 19 few TRBJ2-7 TRBV4-1 TGCGCCAGCAGCCCAATCTCTTCCCCTAGCGGGGGGGCAGTTTACGAGCAGTACTTC CASSPISSPSGGAVYEQYF
. 14 few TRBJ2-4 TRBV4-1 TGCGCCAGCAGTCAATTACTAGCCAAAAACATTCAGTACTTC CASSQLLAKNIQYF
. 14 . TRBJ2-1 TRBV9 TGTGCCAGCAGCGCCACCGGGCAGACCAATGAGCAGTTCTTC CASSATGQTNEQFF
. 16 many TRBJ2-5 TRBV4-2 TGTGCCAGCAGCCAAGATCCGGGGGCAGGGCAAGAGACCCAGTACTTC CASSQDPGAGQETQYF
. 16 few TRBJ2-3 TRBV5-4 TGTGCCAGCAGCCTCACTGGGGGGGGCCCAACAGATACGCAGTATTTT CASSLTGGGPTDTQYF
. 13 few TRBJ2-1 TRBV9 TGTGCCAGCAGCTCCGCGGGCCACACTGAGCAGTTCTTC CASSSAGHTEQFF
TRBD2 13 many TRBJ2-7 TRBV5-1 TGCGCCAGCAGCAGCGGGGGGGCCTACGAGCAGTACTTC CASSSGGAYEQYF
TRBD2 15 few TRBJ2-2 TRBV7-2 TGTGCCAGCAGTTACAATAGCGGGGGGGCCGGGGAGCTGTTTTTT CASSYNSGGAGELFF
. 14 few TRBJ1-1 TRBV20-1 TGCAGTGCTAGACAGTCCGAGGGGAACACTGAAGCTTTCTTT CSARQSEGNTEAFF
. 13 few TRBJ1-2 TRBV6-2/TRBV6-3 TGTGCCAGCAGTTACTCGACCCCGCGGGAGGACACCTTC CASSYSTPREDTF
. 14 many TRBJ1-6 TRBV11-2 TGTGCCAGCAGCGCCCTGGACCGAACTTCACCCCTCCACTTT CASSALDRTSPLHF
. 17 once TRBJ1-4 TRBV11-2 TGTGCCAGCAGCTTAGAAGAGAGACTTGCAACTAATGAAAAACTGTTTTTT CASSLEERLATNEKLFF
. 14 once TRBJ1-2 TRBV10-3 TGTGCCATCAGTGAGTCGTCGGACAACTTTGGCTACACCTTC CAISESSDNFGYTF
. 21 few TRBJ2-3 TRBV4-1 TGCGCCAGCAGCCAATCGGGACCTAGGTCCTATTACGGGGAAAGCACAGATACGCAGTATTTT CASSQSGPRSYYGESTDTQYF
. 13 . TRBJ1-1 TRBV7-2 TGTGCCAGCAGCTGGCAGGGGCCGACTGAAGCTTTCTTT CASSWQGPTEAFF
TRBD1 14 few TRBJ2-5 TRBV20-1 TGCAGTGCAAGGGACAGGGGATTTCCAGAGACCCAGTACTTC CSARDRGFPETQYF
. 13 . TRBJ2-3 TRBV27 TGTGCCAGCAGGATATTTAGCACAGATACGCAGTATTTT CASRIFSTDTQYF
. 13 many TRBJ2-7 TRBV7-2 TGTGCCAGCAGAAGGGGGAGCTCCTACGAGCAGTACTTC CASRRGSSYEQYF